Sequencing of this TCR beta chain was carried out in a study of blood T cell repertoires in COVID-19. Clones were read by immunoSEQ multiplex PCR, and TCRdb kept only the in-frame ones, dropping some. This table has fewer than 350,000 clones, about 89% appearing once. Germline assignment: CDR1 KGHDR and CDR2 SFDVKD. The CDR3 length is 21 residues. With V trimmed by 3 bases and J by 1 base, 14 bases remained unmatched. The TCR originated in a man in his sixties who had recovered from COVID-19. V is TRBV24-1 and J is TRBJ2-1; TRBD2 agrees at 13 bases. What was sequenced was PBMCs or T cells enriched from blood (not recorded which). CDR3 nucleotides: TGTGCCACCAGTGATAGAGGGACTAGCGGGAACCAAGCCGGGTCCTACAATGAGCAGTTCTTC. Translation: CATSDRGTSGNQAGSYNEQFF.